Each of the 24 T cell receptor beta chains below was sequenced from the same sample in a study of breast tumors, draining lymph nodes, adjacent tissues. Breast cancer patients provided tissue from their axillary draining lymph nodes. Each CDR3 protein gets one entry after TCRdb re-called the multiplex PCR reads with MiXCR. The data contain under 300,000 distinct CDR3 sequences, less than 40% of them singletons. The sequenced sample consisted of axillary lymph node tissue. The receptors were gathered from a female donor with breast cancer. Some clones in this sample may be carry-over from other donors' samples.

This clonotype appeared many times. The chain carries TRBV5-1 and TRBJ2-7; D tentatively fits TRBD1 or TRBD2 (5 bases each). This CDR3 comprises 15 residues. Germline loops: CDR1 SGHRS, CDR2 YFSETQ. Between the trimmed V and J ends, which lost 1 base and 0 bases, there was a span of 11 bases. The CDR3 here is CASSLFAGSSYEQYF. CDR3 bases: TGCGCCAGCAGCTTGTTCGCAGGGAGCTCCTACGAGCAGTACTTC.

With respect to this clonotype: Since a much larger clone is just one base distant, this may be a read error. CDR3: CASSLGLAVYNEQLF. The CDR3 coding sequence is TGTGCCAGCAGCTTAGGACTAGCGGTGTACAATGAGCAGCTCTTC. The chain carries TRBV7-8 and TRBJ2-1, with 9 bases matching TRBD2. This CDR3 comprises 15 residues. Germline assignment: CDR1 SGHVS and CDR2 FQNEAQ.

This clonotype was counted many times. The chain carries TRBV10-3 and TRBJ2-7; D call uncertain. The CDR3 totals 11 residues. Trimming pared 4 bases from V and 3 bases from J, leaving 4 bases between. CDR1 and CDR2 from the germline V gene are ENHRY and SYGVKD. The CDR3 sequence: CAISAHYEQYF. CDR3 nucleotide sequence: TGTGCCATCAGTGCCCACTACGAGCAGTACTTC.

This clonotype was recorded many times. This may arise from a read error, as a much more abundant clone is one base away. V gene TRBV20-1 combines with J gene TRBJ2-5; possibly TRBD1 or TRBD2 for D (5 bases each). CDR1 is DFQATT, CDR2 SNEGSKA, per germline (reference sequence). The CDR3 contains 14 residues. Here the CDR3 reads CSARGVRGQATQYF. The CDR3 DNA is TGCAGTGCTAGGGGGGTTAGGGGCCAAGCGACCCAGTACTTC.

The rearrangement links TRBV19 to TRBJ1-1; no clear D. Between the trimmed V and J ends, which lost 6 bases and 3 bases, there was a span of 14 bases. The V gene's germline CDR1 is LNHDA and CDR2 SQIVND (reference sequence). The CDR3 has 14 amino acids. The CDR3 loop is CASREALRDTEAFF. The CDR3 region has the DNA TGTGCCAGTAGGGAGGCCTTAAGGGACACTGAAGCTTTCTTT.

This clonotype has a count of ten or more. The chain employs TRBV19 and TRBJ1-6; 11 nucleotides align to TRBD1. With 3 bases clipped from V and 9 bases from J, the junction kept 7 bases outside the gene matches. Germline values: CDR1 LNHDA, CDR2 SQIVND (reference sequence). The CDR3 is 16 residues long. The CDR3 here is CASSIYSGQGVSPLHF. Here the CDR3 DNA reads TGTGCCAGTAGTATTTATTCGGGACAGGGGGTTTCACCCCTCCACTTT.

In its sample, this clonotype was seen many times. The chain is built from TRBV12-3 or TRBV12-4 and TRBJ1-2; TRBD1 matches at 7 bases. V lost 6 bases, J lost 7 bases, and 11 bases stayed unmatched. The CDR3 is made up of 14 amino acids. The DNA for the CDR3 is TGTGCCAGCAGCCCACAGACAGGGTCGGCTGGCTACACCTTC. It codes for CASSPQTGSAGYTF.

This clonotype was counted between two and nine times. The chain is built from TRBV6-6 and TRBJ2-2; 8 nucleotides line up with TRBD2. The CDR3 sequence is 16 residues long. From germline, CDR1 is MNHNY and CDR2 SVGAGI (reference sequence). V lost 7 bases, J lost 7 bases, and 14 bases stayed unmatched. The CDR3 nucleotides are TGTGCCAGCACCTCCGGACCGGGGGGGCGGGACGGGGAGCTGTTTTTT. Its translation: CASTSGPGGRDGELFF.

In DNA form, the CDR3 reads TGCAGTGCCATAGGACAGAGTAGCAATCAGCCCCAGTACTTC. This gives the protein CSAIGQSSNQPQYF. The rearrangement joins TRBV20-1 to TRBJ2-5; TRBD1 is a possible D gene (6 bases). Looked up from germline, CDR1 is DFQATT and CDR2 is SNEGSKA (reference sequence). V gave up 6 bases and J gave up 9 bases, with 23 bases separating them. The CDR3 has 14 amino acids.

This clonotype was seen ten or more times. The CDR3 loop reads CASSLTPPGGTQYF. CDR3 bases: TGTGCCAGCAGCTTAACCCCTCCGGGCGGCACGCAGTATTTT. This chain joins TRBV7-3 and TRBJ2-3; D unclear. Germline CDR1 reads SGHTA; CDR2 reads FQGTGA. CDR3 size: 14 residues. V was clipped by 0 bases and J by 9 bases, with 13 bases between them.

The CDR3 loop reads CASSSTFRNEQFF. The CDR3 DNA reads as TGTGCCAGCAGTTCCACCTTCCGGAATGAGCAGTTCTTC. The chain has TRBV12-3 or TRBV12-4 and TRBJ2-1, with no clear D. The CDR3 extends over 13 amino acids. V was pared by 4 bases and J by 7 bases, with 11 bases between.

On this clonotype: The junction departs from germline at one end; a sequencing error may be responsible. This chain joins TRBV9 and TRBJ2-1; 7 bases are a match to TRBD2. The CDR3 has 14 amino acids. The germline CDR1 and CDR2 sequences are SGDLS and YYNGEE. The CDR3, as DNA: TGTGCCAGCAGCGTCGGGACTACCCACAATGAGCAGTCCTTC. It is translated as CASSVGTTHNEQSF.

Turning to this clonotype: One base away lies a much larger clone, so this may be a sequencing read error. J is TRBJ2-5 and V is TRBV20-1; D might be TRBD2 (6 bases). CDR1 and CDR2 from the germline V gene are DFQATT and SNEGSKA (reference sequence). The CDR3 covers 16 residues. V was shortened by 6 bases and J by 4 bases, with 24 bases between the two germline ends. CDR3 in DNA: TGCAGTGCAGGGACTCGGGGGTCGTTCACTTCAGAGACCCAGTACTTC. This encodes CSAGTRGSFTSETQYF.

The rearrangement links TRBV7-9 to TRBJ2-7; D may be TRBD2 (6 bases). V was cut by 6 bases and J by 0 bases, with 15 bases left in between. Germline assignment: CDR1 SEHNR and CDR2 FQNEAQ (reference sequence). The CDR3 runs 15 residues. CDR3 sequence: CASRSEGRGSYEQYF. DNA of the CDR3: TGTGCCAGCAGGTCGGAGGGCCGTGGCTCCTACGAGCAGTACTTC.

This clonotype was counted many times. This sequence joins TRBV6-4 and TRBJ2-3; 7 bases agree with TRBD2. The V segment lost 4 bases and the J segment 0 bases; nucleotides outside the gene matches: 4. The CDR3 runs to 15 residues. Per germline, CDR1 MRHNA and CDR2 SNTAGT. The CDR3 loop reads CASSARGESTDTQYF. CDR3 in DNA: TGTGCCAGCAGTGCCCGGGGGGAAAGCACAGATACGCAGTATTTT.

The sample holds a few counts of this clonotype. The V call is TRBV5-6, the J call TRBJ2-3; TRBD2 matches 10 bases. There are 19 residues in the CDR3. CDR1 and CDR2 (germline): SGHDT, YYEEEE. The junction had 10 bases not matched to a gene; V was cut back by 0 bases and J by 0 bases. This CDR3 reads CASSLELAGASASTDTQYF. The DNA for the CDR3 is TGTGCCAGCAGCTTGGAGCTAGCGGGGGCCTCTGCCAGCACAGATACGCAGTATTTT.

At least ten counts were recorded for this clonotype. CDR3 nucleotides: TGCAGTGCTAGAGCCTCCCCGGGAACCGAGCAGTACTTC. Translation: CSARASPGTEQYF. The J gene is TRBJ2-7, the V gene TRBV20-1; TRBD2 might be the D (5 bases). The CDR3 loop spans 13 amino acids. V was cut by 1 base and J by 6 bases, with 13 bases left in between. The germline CDR1 and CDR2 sequences are DFQATT and SNEGSKA (reference sequence).

The table lists this clonotype with a few counts. This may come from a read error, since a much larger clone is one base off. The chain combines TRBV7-8 with TRBJ2-2, with 14 bases matching TRBD2. Germline V CDR1 and CDR2: SGHVS, FQNEAQ. CDR3 length equals 16 residues. In DNA, the CDR3 is TGTGCCAGCAGCTGGACTAGCGGGAGGTTCGCCGGGGAGCCGTTTTTT. The encoded protein is CASSWTSGRFAGEPFF.

This rearrangement joins TRBV19 to TRBJ1-1; no clear D. CDR1 and CDR2 from the germline V gene are LNHDA and SQIVND (reference sequence). Trimming took 7 bases from V and 2 from J, leaving 8 bases between them. This CDR3 is built from 12 residues. CDR3 amino acids: CASTRENTEAFF. CDR3 in DNA: TGTGCCAGTACTAGAGAAAACACTGAAGCTTTCTTT.

As regards this clonotype: No conserved phenylalanine or tryptophan ends this CDR3, so it is likely a read error. The DNA is left out, because the CDR3 cannot be placed on it with certainty; the CDR3 is given as TCRdb lists it. The chain's CDR3 is CASSPTVSVGWQSL. The chain links TRBV9 to TRBJ2-7. Germline V gene sequence: CDR1 SGDLS, CDR2 YYNGEE. The CDR3 extends over 14 residues, inclusive of both ends.

In its sample, this clonotype was seen many times. This rearrangement joins TRBV4-1 to TRBJ2-1; TRBD1 might be the D (5 bases). The CDR3 has 17 amino acids. Trimming removed 0 bases from V and 6 bases from J, with 18 bases in between. Germline V gives CDR1 MGHRA, CDR2 YSYEKL. As DNA, the CDR3 is TGCGCCAGCAGCCAAGATCTCGACAGTCCGCGGAGCAATGAGCAGTTCTTC. Translating gives CASSQDLDSPRSNEQFF.

In the case of this clonotype: A much larger clone is a single base away; this may be a read error. The chain couples TRBV7-2 to TRBJ2-1, with 7 bases matching TRBD1. There are 18 residues in the CDR3. Trimming took 5 bases from V and 8 from J; bases not matched to a gene: 21. Germline lookup yields CDR1 SGHTA and CDR2 FQGNSA. The CDR3 here is CASSERGPYETGRHEQFF. CDR3 DNA sequence: TGTGCCAGCAGCGAGAGGGGGCCTTACGAAACAGGGAGACATGAGCAGTTCTTC. Based on the CDR3 plus reference TRBV7-2 and TRBJ2-1, the full variable domain is GAGVSQSPSNKVTEKGKDVELRCDPISGHTALYWYRQSLGQGLEFLIYFQGNSAPDKSGLPSDRFSAERTGGSVSTLTIQRTQQEDSAVYLCASSERGPYETGRHEQFFGPGTRLTVL.

This clonotype was seen at least ten times. V gene TRBV29-1 combines with J gene TRBJ1-5; D is ambiguous. The V end was cut by 6 bases, the J end by 0 bases, with 21 bases between. The CDR3 is made up of 17 amino acids. Germline values: CDR1 SQVTM, CDR2 ANQGSEA. As DNA, the CDR3 is TGCAGCGTGGAGCCTAAGGTGACGGAGAATAGCAATCAGCCCCAGCATTTT. Protein: CSVEPKVTENSNQPQHF.

This chain joins TRBV5-8 and TRBJ2-1, with 16 bases lining up with TRBD2. The V gene end was trimmed by 5 bases and the J gene end by 5 bases; junction bases not matched to a gene: 4. Germline-derived CDR1 and CDR2 are SGHTS and YDEGEE. This CDR3 is built from 16 residues. This chain's CDR3 is CASSQGLAGGHNEQFF. CDR3 bases: TGTGCCAGCAGTCAGGGACTAGCGGGGGGGCACAATGAGCAGTTCTTC.